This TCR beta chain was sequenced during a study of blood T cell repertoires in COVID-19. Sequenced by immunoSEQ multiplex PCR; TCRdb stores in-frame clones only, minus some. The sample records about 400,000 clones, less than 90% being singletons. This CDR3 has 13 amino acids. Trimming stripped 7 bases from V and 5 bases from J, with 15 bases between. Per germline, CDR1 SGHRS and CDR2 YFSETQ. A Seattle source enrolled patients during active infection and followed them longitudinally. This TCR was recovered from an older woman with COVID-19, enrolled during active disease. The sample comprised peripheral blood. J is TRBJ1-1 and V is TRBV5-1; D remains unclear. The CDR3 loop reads CASAITGWTEAFF. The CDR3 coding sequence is TGCGCCAGCGCCATTACGGGTTGGACTGAAGCTTTCTTT.